This paragraph covers one T cell receptor beta chain sequence. This record comes from a study of T cell changes during pregnancy in multiple sclerosis. The V segment lost 3 bases and the J segment 6 bases; nucleotides outside the gene matches: 10. The germline CDR1 and CDR2 sequences are GTSNPN and SVGIG (reference sequence). CDR3 size: 14 residues. Profiling relied on immunoSEQ multiplex PCR, and the TCRdb table lists in-frame clones only, not all of them. The sample holds over 25,000 clones, roughly nine tenths seen once. The TCR sequence derives from a female donor with multiple sclerosis, enrolled in a pregnancy study. The gene calls are TRBV30 and TRBJ1-2; TRBD1 matches 7 bases. This material consisted of CD8+ T cells from peripheral blood mononuclear cells, taken before pregnancy. In DNA, the CDR3 is TGTGCCTGGAGCACCACAGGGGTCTATGATGGCTACACCTTC. Encoded protein: CAWSTTGVYDGYTF.